This TCR beta chain was observed in a study of response to subunit inactivated influenza vaccine. Study-wide results and limits: Researchers suggested that each seasonal influenza vaccination recruits few new T cells.

Germline trimming cut 3 bases from V and 7 bases from J; bases unmatched to any gene: 9. The CDR3 runs 16 residues. Germline loops: CDR1 LGHNA, CDR2 YNFKEQ. Only a few counts were recorded for this clonotype. Its antigen remains unidentified. TCRdb recomputed calls from the RT-PCR reads with MiXCR, one row per CDR3 protein. The sample consists of around 520,000 distinct CDR3 sequences, about an eighth of them appearing once. The receptor was isolated from a man between 50 and 59 years old who received an inactivated influenza vaccine. The sequences come from PBMCs from blood, collected on the day of vaccination. The rearrangement joins TRBV4-2 to TRBJ2-7; 13 bases are a match to TRBD2. The CDR3 protein is CASSQVGLAGPKEQYF. The CDR3 nucleotides are TGTGCCAGCAGCCAGGTGGGACTAGCGGGGCCCAAGGAGCAGTACTTC.